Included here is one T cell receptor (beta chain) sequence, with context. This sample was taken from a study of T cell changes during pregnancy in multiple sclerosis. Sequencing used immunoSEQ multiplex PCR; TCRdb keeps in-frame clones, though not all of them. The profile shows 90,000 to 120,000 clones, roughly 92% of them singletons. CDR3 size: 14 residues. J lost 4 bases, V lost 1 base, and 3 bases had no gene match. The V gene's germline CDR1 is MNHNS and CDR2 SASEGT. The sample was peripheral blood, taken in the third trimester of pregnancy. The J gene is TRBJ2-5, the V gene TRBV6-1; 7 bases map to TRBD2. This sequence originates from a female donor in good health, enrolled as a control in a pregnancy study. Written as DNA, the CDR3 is TGTGCCAGCAGTGAAGTGGGAGGGCCAGAGACCCAGTACTTC. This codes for CASSEVGGPETQYF.